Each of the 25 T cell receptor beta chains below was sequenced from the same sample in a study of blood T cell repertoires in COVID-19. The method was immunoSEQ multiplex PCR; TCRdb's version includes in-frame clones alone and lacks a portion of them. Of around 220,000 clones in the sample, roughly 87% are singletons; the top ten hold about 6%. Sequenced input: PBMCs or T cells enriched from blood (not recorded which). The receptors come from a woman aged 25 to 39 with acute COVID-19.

The DNA for the CDR3 is TGTGCCAGCAGCCCCCACGGGGGGTCTGCCGAGCAGTACTTC. It encodes CASSPHGGSAEQYF. The chain is built from TRBV9 and TRBJ2-7; 7 nucleotides align to TRBD2. V trimming: 4 bases; J trimming: 6 bases; junction bases outside the gene matches: 10. The V gene's germline CDR1 is SGDLS and CDR2 YYNGEE. The CDR3 runs to 14 residues.

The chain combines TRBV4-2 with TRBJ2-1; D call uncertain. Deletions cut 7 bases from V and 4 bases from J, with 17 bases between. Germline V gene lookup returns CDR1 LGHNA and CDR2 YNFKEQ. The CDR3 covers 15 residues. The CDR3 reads CASTPPESRYNEQFF. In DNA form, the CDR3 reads TGTGCCAGCACCCCCCCGGAGTCCCGTTACAATGAGCAGTTCTTC.

The CDR3 nucleotides read TGTGCCAGCAGTTTTGGAGGGAGGGGAGATACGCAGTATTTT. This encodes CASSFGGRGDTQYF. The rearrangement links TRBV28 to TRBJ2-3, with 7 bases lining up with TRBD2. CDR1 and CDR2 (germline): MDHEN, SYDVKM. The CDR3 runs to 14 residues. The V gene end was trimmed by 3 bases and the J gene end by 5 bases; junction bases not matched to a gene: 5.

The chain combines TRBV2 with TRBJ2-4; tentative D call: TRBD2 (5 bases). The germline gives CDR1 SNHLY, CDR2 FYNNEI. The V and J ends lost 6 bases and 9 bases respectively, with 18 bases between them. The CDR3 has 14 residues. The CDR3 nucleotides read TGTGCCAGCAGCGCGGACTCGTTAGGGAGCATTCAGTACTTC. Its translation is CASSADSLGSIQYF. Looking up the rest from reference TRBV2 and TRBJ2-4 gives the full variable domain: EPEVTQTPSHQVTQMGQEVILRCVPISNHLYFYWYRQILGQKVEFLVSFYNNEISEKSEIFDDQFSVERPDGSNFTLKIRSTKLEDSAMYFCASSADSLGSIQYFGAGTRLSVL.

This CDR3 reads CASMKPIPSRGEQYF. For the CDR3, the DNA is TGTGCCAGCATGAAACCCATCCCATCTCGGGGCGAGCAGTACTTC. The chain employs TRBV6-5 and TRBJ2-7; perhaps TRBD2 as D (5 bases). V gave up 7 bases and J gave up 6 bases, with 22 bases separating them. The CDR3 contains 15 residues. In germline, CDR1 is MNHEY, CDR2 SVGAGI.

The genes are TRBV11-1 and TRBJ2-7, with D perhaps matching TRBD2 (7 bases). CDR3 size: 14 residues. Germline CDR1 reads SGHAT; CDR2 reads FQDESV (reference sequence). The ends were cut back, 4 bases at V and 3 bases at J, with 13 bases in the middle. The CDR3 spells CASSSGGGGYEQYF. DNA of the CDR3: TGTGCCAGCAGCTCGGGGGGCGGTGGCTACGAGCAGTACTTC.

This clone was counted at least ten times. The CDR3 spells CATSHAGYEQYF. The CDR3 DNA reads TGTGCCACCAGTCATGCAGGCTACGAGCAGTACTTC. The rearrangement links TRBV24-1 to TRBJ2-7; D is unclear. Germline V gene lookup returns CDR1 KGHDR and CDR2 SFDVKD. The CDR3 length is 12 residues. The V gene lost 6 bases and the J gene lost 3 bases, with 8 bases spanning the gap.

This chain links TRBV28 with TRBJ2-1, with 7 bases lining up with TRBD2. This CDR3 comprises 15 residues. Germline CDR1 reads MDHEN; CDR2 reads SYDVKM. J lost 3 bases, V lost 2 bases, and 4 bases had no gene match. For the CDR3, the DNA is TGTGCCAGCAGTTTAGGGCGGGAGTACTACAATGAGCAGTTCTTC. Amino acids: CASSLGREYYNEQFF.

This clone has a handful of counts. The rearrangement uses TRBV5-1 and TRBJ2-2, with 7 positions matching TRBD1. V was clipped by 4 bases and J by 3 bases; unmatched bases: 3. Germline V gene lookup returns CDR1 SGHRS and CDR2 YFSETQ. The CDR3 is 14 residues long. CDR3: CASSLDRDTGELFF. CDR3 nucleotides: TGCGCCAGCAGCCTCGACAGGGACACCGGGGAGCTGTTTTTT.

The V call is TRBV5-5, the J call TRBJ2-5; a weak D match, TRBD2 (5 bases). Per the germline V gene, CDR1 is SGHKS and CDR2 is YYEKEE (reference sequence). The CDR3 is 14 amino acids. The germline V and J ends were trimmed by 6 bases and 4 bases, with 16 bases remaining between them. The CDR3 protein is CASTNTRTGETQYF. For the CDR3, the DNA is TGTGCCAGCACCAATACTAGGACCGGAGAGACCCAGTACTTC.

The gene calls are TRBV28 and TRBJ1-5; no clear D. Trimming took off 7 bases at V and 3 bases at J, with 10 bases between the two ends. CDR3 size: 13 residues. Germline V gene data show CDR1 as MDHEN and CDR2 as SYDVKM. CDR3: CASMRVNNQPQHF. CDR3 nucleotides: TGTGCCAGCATGAGAGTAAACAATCAGCCCCAGCATTTT. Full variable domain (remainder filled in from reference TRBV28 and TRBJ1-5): DVKVTQSSRYLVKRTGEKVFLECVQDMDHENMFWYRQDPGLGLRLIYFSYDVKMKEKGDIPEGYSVSREKKERFSLILESASTNQTSMYLCASMRVNNQPQHFGDGTRLSIL.

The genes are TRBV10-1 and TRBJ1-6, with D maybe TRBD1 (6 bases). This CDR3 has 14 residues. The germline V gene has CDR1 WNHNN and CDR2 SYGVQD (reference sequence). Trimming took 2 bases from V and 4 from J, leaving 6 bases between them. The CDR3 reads CASSERGYNSPLHF. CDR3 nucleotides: TGCGCCAGCAGTGAGAGGGGGTATAATTCACCCCTCCACTTT.

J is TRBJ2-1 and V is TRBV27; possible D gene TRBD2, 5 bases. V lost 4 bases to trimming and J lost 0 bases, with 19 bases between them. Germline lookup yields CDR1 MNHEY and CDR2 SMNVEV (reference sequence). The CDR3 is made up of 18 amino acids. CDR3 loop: CASSSPLVGASSYNEQFF. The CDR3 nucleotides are TGTGCCAGCAGTTCCCCCCTTGTGGGAGCTAGCTCCTACAATGAGCAGTTCTTC.

The CDR3 region is CASSLLGQTYEQYF. In DNA, the CDR3 is TGTGCCAGCAGTTTGCTAGGACAGACCTACGAGCAGTACTTC. V usage is TRBV28 and J usage is TRBJ2-7; perhaps TRBD1 as D (6 bases). The CDR3 runs 14 residues. Per the germline V gene, CDR1 is MDHEN and CDR2 is SYDVKM. V was cut by 3 bases and J by 2 bases, with 11 bases left in between. Together with reference TRBV28 and TRBJ2-7, the CDR3 gives the full variable domain: DVKVTQSSRYLVKRTGEKVFLECVQDMDHENMFWYRQDPGLGLRLIYFSYDVKMKEKGDIPEGYSVSREKKERFSLILESASTNQTSMYLCASSLLGQTYEQYFGPGTRLTVT.

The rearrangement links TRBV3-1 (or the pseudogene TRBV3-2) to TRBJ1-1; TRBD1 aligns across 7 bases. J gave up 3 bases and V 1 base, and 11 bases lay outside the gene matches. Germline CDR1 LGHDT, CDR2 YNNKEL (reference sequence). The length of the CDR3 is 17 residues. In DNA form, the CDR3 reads TGTGCCAGCAGCCAAGGAGACAGGGCGTGGAGGGACACTGAAGCTTTCTTT. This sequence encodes CASSQGDRAWRDTEAFF.

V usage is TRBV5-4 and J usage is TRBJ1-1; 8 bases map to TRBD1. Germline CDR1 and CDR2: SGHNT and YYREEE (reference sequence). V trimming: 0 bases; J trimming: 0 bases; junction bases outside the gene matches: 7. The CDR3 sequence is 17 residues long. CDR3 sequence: CASSLGGAGGMNTEAFF. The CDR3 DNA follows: TGTGCCAGCAGCTTGGGTGGGGCAGGGGGCATGAACACTGAAGCTTTCTTT.

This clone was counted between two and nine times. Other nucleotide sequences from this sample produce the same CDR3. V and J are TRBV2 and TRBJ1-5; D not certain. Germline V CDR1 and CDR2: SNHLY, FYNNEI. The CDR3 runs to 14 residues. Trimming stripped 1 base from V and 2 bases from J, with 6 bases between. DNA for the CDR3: TGTGCCAGCAGTGAAGGGAGTGGCAATCAGCCCCAGCATTTT. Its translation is CASSEGSGNQPQHF. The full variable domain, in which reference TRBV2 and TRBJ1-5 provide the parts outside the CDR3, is EPEVTQTPSHQVTQMGQEVILRCVPISNHLYFYWYRQILGQKVEFLVSFYNNEISEKSEIFDDQFSVERPDGSNFTLKIRSTKLEDSAMYFCASSEGSGNQPQHFGDGTRLSIL.

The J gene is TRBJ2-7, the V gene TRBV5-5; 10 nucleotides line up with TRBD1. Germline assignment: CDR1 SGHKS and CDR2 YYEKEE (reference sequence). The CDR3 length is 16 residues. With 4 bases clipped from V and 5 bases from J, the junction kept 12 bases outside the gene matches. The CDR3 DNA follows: TGTGCCAGCAGCGAATCTGACAGGGGGCGAGTCCACGAGCAGTACTTC. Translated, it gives CASSESDRGRVHEQYF.

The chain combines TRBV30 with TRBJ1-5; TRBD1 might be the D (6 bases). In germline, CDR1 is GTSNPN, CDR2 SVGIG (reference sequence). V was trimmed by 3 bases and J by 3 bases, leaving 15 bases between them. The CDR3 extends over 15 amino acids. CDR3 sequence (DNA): TGTGCCTGGAGACAGGGTGGGGCCGCCAATCAGCCCCAGCATTTT. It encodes CAWRQGGAANQPQHF. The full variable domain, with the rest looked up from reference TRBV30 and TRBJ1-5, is SQTIHQWPATLVQPVGSPLSLECTVEGTSNPNLYWYRQAAGRGLQLLFYSVGIGQISSEVPQNLSASRPQDRQFILSSKKLLLSDSGFYLCAWRQGGAANQPQHFGDGTRLSIL.

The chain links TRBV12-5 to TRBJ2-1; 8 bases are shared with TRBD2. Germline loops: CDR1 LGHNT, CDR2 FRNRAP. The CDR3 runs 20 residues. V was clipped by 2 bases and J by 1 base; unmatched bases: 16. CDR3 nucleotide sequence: TGTGCTAGTGGTTTGTCCTTAGGACTAGCCGGGGGGTTGTCCTACAATGAGCAGTTCTTC. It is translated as CASGLSLGLAGGLSYNEQFF.

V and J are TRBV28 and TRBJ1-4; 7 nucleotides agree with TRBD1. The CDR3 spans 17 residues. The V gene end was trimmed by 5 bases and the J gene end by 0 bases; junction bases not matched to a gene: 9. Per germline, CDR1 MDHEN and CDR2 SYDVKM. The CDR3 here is CASSGPRDSATNEKLFF. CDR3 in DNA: TGTGCCAGCAGTGGGCCCCGGGACAGTGCAACTAATGAAAAACTGTTTTTT.

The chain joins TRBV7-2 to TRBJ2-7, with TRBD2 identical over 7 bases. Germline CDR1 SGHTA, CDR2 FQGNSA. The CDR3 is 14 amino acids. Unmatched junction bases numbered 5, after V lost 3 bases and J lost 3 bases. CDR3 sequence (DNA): TGTGCCAGCAGCTTGGATGGGGGGGGCTACGAGCAGTACTTC. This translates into CASSLDGGGYEQYF. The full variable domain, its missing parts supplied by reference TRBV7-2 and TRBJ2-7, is GAGVSQSPSNKVTEKGKDVELRCDPISGHTALYWYRQSLGQGLEFLIYFQGNSAPDKSGLPSDRFSAERTGGSVSTLTIQRTQQEDSAVYLCASSLDGGGYEQYFGPGTRLTVT.

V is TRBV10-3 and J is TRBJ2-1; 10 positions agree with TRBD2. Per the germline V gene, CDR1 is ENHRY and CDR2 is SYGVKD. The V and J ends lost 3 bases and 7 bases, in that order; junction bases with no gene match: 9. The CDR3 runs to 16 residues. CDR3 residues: CAISEGLRTSGNEQFF. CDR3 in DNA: TGTGCCATCAGTGAAGGACTTCGGACTAGCGGTAATGAGCAGTTCTTC.

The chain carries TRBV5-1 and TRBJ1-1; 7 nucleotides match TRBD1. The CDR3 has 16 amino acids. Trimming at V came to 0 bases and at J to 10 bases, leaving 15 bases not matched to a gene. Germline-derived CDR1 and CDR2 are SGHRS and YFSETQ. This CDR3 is CASSLATGVSRTGAFF. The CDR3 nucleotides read TGCGCCAGCAGCTTGGCCACAGGGGTATCGAGAACGGGAGCTTTCTTT.

The CDR3 sequence: CASSSPRDRANTGELFF. CDR3 in DNA: TGTGCCAGCAGTTCGCCCCGGGACAGGGCTAACACCGGGGAGCTGTTTTTT. The chain uses TRBV28 and TRBJ2-2; 9 bases align to TRBD1. With V trimmed by 4 bases and J by 2 bases, 8 bases remained unmatched. CDR3 length: 17 amino acids. The germline V gene has CDR1 MDHEN and CDR2 SYDVKM.